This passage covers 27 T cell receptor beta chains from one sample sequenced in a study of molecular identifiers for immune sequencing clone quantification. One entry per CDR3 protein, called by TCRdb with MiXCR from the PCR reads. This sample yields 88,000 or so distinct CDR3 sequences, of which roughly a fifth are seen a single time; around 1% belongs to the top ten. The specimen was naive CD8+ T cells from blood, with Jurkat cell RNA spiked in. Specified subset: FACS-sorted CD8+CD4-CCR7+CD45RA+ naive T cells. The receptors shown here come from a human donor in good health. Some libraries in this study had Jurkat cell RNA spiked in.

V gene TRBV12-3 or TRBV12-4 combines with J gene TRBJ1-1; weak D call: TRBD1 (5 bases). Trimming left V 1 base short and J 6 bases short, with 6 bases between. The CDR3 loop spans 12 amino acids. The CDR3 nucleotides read TGTGCCAGCAGTTTAGGGGGCGCTGAAGCTTTCTTT. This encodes CASSLGGAEAFF.

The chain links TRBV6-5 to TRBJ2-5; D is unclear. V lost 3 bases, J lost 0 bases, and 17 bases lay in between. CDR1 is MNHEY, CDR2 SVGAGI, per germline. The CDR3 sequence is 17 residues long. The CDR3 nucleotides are TGTGCCAGCAGTTATCATTCCCCTCCCGAGTACCAAGAGACCCAGTACTTC. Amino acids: CASSYHSPPEYQETQYF.

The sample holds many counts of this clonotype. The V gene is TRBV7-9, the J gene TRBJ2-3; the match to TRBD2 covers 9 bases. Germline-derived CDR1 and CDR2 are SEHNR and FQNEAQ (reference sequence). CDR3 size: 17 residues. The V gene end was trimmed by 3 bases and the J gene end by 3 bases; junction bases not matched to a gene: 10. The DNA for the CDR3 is TGTGCCAGCAGCTTTGATATAGCGGGAGCGGGAACAGATACGCAGTATTTT. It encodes CASSFDIAGAGTDTQYF.

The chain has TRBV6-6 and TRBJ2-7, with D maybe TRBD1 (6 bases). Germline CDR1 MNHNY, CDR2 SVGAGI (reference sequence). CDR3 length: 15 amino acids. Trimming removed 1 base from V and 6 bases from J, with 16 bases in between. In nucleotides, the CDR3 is TGTGCCAGCAGTTACTTACAGGGCCCCCCCCTCGAGCAGTACTTC. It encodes CASSYLQGPPLEQYF.

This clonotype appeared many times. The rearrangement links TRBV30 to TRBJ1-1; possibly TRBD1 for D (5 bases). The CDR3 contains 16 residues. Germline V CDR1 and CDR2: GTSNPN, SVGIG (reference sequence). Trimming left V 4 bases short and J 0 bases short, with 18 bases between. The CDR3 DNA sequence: TGTGCCTGGACCGCCACGATAGGGGCGGTGAACACTGAAGCTTTCTTT. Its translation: CAWTATIGAVNTEAFF.

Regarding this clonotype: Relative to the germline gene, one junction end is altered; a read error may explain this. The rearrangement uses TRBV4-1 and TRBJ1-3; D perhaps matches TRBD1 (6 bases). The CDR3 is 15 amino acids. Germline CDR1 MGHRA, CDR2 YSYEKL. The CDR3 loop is CASSQDRGDGNTISF. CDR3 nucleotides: TGCGCCAGCAGCCAAGACAGGGGAGATGGAAACACCATATCTTTT.

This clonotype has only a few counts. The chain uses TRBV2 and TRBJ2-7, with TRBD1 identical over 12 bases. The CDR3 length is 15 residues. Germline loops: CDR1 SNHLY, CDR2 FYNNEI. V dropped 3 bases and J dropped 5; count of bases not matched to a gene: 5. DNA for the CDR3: TGTGCCAGCAGTGACGGGACAGGGGGCTTCCACGAGCAGTACTTC. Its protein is CASSDGTGGFHEQYF.

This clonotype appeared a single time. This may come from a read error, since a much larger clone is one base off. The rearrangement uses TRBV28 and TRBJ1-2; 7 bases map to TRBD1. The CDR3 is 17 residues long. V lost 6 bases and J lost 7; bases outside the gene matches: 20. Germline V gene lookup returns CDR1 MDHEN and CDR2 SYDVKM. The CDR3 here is CASSFETGTAVELGYTF. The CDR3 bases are TGTGCCAGCAGCTTCGAGACCGGGACAGCGGTCGAACTTGGCTACACCTTC.

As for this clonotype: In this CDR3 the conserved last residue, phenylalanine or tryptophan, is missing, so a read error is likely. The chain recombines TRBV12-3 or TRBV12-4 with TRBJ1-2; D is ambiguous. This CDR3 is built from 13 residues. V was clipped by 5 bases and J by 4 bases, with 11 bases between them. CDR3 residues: CASSPTPSYGYTS. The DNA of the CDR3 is TGTGCCAGCAGTCCAACCCCCTCCTATGGCTACACCTCC.

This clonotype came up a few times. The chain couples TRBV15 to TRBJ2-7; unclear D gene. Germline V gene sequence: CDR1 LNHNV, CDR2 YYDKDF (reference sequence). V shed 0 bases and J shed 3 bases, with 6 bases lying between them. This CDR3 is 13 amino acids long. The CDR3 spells CATSRDISYEQYF. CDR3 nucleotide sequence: TGTGCCACCAGCAGAGATATCAGCTACGAGCAGTACTTC.

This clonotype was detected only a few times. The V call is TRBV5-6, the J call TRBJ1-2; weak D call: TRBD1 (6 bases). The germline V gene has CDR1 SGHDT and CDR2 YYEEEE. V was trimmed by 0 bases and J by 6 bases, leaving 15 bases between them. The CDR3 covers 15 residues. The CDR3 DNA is TGTGCCAGCAGCTTGGAACAGGGTGAGCCCAATGGCTACACCTTC. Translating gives CASSLEQGEPNGYTF.

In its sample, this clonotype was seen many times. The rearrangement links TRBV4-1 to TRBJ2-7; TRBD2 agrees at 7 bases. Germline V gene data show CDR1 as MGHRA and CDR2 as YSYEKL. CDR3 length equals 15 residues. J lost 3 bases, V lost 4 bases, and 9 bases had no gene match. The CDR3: CASSPPLAGVYEQYF. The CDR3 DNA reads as TGCGCCAGCAGCCCGCCCCTGGCGGGGGTCTACGAGCAGTACTTC.

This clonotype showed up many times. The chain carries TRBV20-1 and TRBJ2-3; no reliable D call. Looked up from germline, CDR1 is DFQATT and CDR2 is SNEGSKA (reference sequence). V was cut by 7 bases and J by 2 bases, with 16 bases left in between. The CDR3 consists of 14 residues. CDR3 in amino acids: CSGTLARFTDTQYF. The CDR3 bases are TGCAGTGGTACGCTCGCAAGGTTCACAGATACGCAGTATTTT.

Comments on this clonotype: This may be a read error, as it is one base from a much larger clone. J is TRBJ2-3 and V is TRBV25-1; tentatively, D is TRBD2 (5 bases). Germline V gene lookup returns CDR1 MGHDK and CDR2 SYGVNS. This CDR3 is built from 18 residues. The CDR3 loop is CASSEPPGERIFTDTRYF. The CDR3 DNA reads TGTGCCAGCAGTGAACCCCCGGGTGAGCGGATCTTCACAGATACGCGGTATTTT.

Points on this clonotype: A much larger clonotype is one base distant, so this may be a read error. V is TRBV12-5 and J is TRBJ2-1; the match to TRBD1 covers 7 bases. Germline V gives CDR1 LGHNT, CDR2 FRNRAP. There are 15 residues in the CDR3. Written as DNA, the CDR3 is TGTGCTAGTGGTTTGGTGGTCGGGACAGTCGATGAGCGGTTCTTC. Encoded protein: CASGLVVGTVDERFF.

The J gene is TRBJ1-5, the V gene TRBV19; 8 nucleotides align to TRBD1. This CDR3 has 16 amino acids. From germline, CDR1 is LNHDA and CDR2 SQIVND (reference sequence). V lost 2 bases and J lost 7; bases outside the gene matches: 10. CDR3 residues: CASSITPGQGWQPQHF. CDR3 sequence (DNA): TGTGCCAGTAGTATAACACCCGGACAGGGTTGGCAGCCCCAGCATTTT.

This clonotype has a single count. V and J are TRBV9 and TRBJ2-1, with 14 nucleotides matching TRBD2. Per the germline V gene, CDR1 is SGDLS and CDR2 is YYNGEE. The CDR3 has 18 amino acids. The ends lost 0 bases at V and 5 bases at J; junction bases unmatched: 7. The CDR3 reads CASSVATTSGGGDNEQFF. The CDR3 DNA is TGTGCCAGCAGCGTAGCTACGACTAGCGGGGGGGGGGACAATGAGCAGTTCTTC. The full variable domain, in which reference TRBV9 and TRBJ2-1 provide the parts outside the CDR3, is DSGVTQTPKHLITATGQRVTLRCSPRSGDLSVYWYQQSLDQGLQFLIQYYNGEERAKGNILERFSAQQFPDLHSELNLSSLELGDSALYFCASSVATTSGGGDNEQFFGPGTRLTVL.

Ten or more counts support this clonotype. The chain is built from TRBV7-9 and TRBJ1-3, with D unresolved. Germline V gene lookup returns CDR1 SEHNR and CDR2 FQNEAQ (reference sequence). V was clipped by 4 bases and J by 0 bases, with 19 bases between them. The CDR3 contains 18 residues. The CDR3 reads CASSSADGGPFSGNTIYF. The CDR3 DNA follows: TGTGCCAGCAGCTCCGCCGACGGAGGACCATTCTCTGGAAACACCATATATTTT.

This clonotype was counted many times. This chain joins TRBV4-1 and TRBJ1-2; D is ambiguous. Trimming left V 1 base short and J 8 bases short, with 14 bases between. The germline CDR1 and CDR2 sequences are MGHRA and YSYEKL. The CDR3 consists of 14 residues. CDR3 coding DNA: TGCGCCAGCAGCCAAGTGGGAGGAGGAAGCGGCTACACCTTC. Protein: CASSQVGGGSGYTF.

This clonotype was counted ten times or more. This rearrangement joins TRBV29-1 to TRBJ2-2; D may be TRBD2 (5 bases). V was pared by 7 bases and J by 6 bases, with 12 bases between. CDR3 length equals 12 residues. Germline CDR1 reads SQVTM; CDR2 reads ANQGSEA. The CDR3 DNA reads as TGCAGCGGGGAGTTGGCCCCCGGGGAGCTGTTTTTT. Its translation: CSGELAPGELFF.

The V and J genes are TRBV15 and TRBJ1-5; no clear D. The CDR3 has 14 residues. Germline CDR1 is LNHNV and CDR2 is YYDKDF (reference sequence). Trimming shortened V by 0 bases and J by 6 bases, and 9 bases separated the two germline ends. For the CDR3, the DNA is TGTGCCACCAGCAGAGATTGTGGGCCTCAGCCCCAGCATTTT. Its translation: CATSRDCGPQPQHF.

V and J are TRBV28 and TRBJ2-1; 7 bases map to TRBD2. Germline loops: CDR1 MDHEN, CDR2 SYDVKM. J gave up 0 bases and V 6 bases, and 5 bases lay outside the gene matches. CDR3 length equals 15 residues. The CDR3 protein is CASSFRGSSYNEQFF. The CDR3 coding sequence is TGTGCCAGCAGCTTTCGCGGGAGCTCCTACAATGAGCAGTTCTTC.

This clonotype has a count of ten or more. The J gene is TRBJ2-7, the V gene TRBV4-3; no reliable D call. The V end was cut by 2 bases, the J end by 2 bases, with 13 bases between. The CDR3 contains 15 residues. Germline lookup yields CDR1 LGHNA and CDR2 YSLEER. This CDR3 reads CASSQQDGAPYEQYF. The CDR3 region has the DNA TGCGCCAGCAGCCAACAGGACGGTGCCCCCTACGAGCAGTACTTC.

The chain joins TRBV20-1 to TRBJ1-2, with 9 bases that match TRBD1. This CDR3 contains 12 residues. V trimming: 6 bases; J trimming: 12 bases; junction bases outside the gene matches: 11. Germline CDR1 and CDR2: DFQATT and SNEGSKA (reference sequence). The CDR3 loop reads CSARDRDRFHTF. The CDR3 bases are TGCAGTGCACGGGACAGGGATAGGTTCCACACCTTC.

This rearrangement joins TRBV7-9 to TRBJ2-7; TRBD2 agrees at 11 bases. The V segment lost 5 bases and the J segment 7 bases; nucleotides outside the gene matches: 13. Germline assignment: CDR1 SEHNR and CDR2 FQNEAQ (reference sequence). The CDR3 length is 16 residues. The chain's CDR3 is CASSNRLAGTSEEQYF. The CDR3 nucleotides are TGTGCCAGCAGCAATAGACTAGCGGGGACCTCCGAGGAGCAGTACTTC.

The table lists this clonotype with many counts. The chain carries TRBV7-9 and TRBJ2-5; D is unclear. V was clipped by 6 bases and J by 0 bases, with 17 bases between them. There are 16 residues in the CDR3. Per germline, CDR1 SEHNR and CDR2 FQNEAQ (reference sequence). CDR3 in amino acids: CASSSRVGSYQETQYF. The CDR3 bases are TGTGCCAGCAGTTCACGTGTCGGTTCATACCAAGAGACCCAGTACTTC. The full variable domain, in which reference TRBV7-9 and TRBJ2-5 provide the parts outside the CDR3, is DTGVSQNPRHKITKRGQNVTFRCDPISEHNRLYWYRQTLGQGPEFLTYFQNEAQLEKSRLLSDRFSAERPKGSFSTLEIQRTEQGDSAMYLCASSSRVGSYQETQYFGPGTRLLVL.

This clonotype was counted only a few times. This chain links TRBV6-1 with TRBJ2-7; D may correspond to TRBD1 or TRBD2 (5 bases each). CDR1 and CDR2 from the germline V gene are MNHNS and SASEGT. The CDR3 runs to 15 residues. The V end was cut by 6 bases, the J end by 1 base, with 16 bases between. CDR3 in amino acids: CASRYMKGRSYEQYF. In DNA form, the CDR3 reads TGTGCCAGCAGGTACATGAAGGGGAGATCCTACGAGCAGTACTTC.